Below, one TCR beta chain is given with its context. The germline gives CDR1 LNHDA, CDR2 SQIVND (reference sequence). CDR3 length: 15 residues. Losses at the gene ends were 8 bases for V and 2 bases for J; bases not matched to a gene: 9. In the authors' workflow: The authors estimated nucleated cell counts from reference gene primer amplification. Data came from immunoSEQ multiplex PCR; TCRdb stores just in-frame clones and leaves some out. The V and J calls and clone size are taken from that table; D and trimming were inferred from the DNA. The sample holds 90,000 to 120,000 clones; roughly 89% are singletons and the top ten take around 5.7%. This specimen comes from a study of blood T cell repertoires in COVID-19. Study at large: Sites in the United States, Italy and Spain provided acute and convalescent COVID-19 samples.

This clonotype was sampled from a man aged 65 to 79 with acute or convalescent COVID-19. This chain links TRBV19 with TRBJ2-3; TRBD1 agrees at 8 bases. Sequences were obtained from peripheral blood. The CDR3 region has the DNA TGTGCCAGTGGGTCAGGGGGCGCTTCCACAGATACGCAGTATTTT. This sequence encodes CASGSGGASTDTQYF.